Below, 6 T cell receptor beta chains from the same sample are listed, as sequenced in a study of T cell repertoires in cytomegalovirus infection. What these receptors recognize is not known. TCRdb re-called the reads with MiXCR, one entry per CDR3 protein. The table includes a few hundred thousand distinct CDR3 sequences, roughly a fifth detected once. The sequences come from cultured PBMCs, collected from culture after CMV antigen stimulation. These receptors all come from a human donor in good health (CMV status not recorded). Some clones in this sample may be carry-over from other donors' samples.

The chain links TRBV19 to TRBJ2-1; D uncertain. This CDR3 is built from 13 residues. CDR1 LNHDA and CDR2 SQIVND come from the germline V gene (reference sequence). Between the trimmed V and J ends, which lost 4 bases and 6 bases, there was a span of 10 bases. CDR3 loop: CASSTPWINEQFF. Here the CDR3 DNA reads TGTGCCAGTAGTACGCCGTGGATCAATGAGCAGTTCTTC.

This clonotype appeared a few times. The V call is TRBV19, the J call TRBJ1-6; D perhaps matches TRBD1 (5 bases). The V gene's germline CDR1 is LNHDA and CDR2 SQIVND (reference sequence). The CDR3 runs to 12 residues. Trimming cost V 7 bases and J 7 bases, with 8 bases left between them. CDR3 DNA: TGTGCCAGTAACGGGGGAAATTCACCCCTCCACTTT. Its protein product is CASNGGNSPLHF.

This clonotype was seen a few times. V gene TRBV4-1 combines with J gene TRBJ2-1; 12 bases map to TRBD2. CDR1 and CDR2 from the germline V gene are MGHRA and YSYEKL. Trimming at V came to 1 base and at J to 8 bases, leaving 3 bases not matched to a gene. This CDR3 spans 15 amino acids. DNA of the CDR3: TGCGCCAGCAGCCAAGGGACTAGCGGGGCCGATGAGCAGTTCTTC. As protein: CASSQGTSGADEQFF.

The sample holds a few counts of this clonotype. This chain links TRBV7-2 with TRBJ2-1, with unresolved D. Trimming removed 4 bases at V and 0 bases at J, with 25 bases between. Germline values: CDR1 SGHTA, CDR2 FQGNSA. This CDR3 has 20 amino acids. The CDR3, as DNA: TGTGCCAGCAGCTCCCCCGAGACACCCTTCGGCGTGAGCTCCTACAATGAGCAGTTCTTC. Amino acid sequence: CASSSPETPFGVSSYNEQFF.

There are a few counts of this clonotype. The chain is built from TRBV9 and TRBJ2-1, with a possible D match to TRBD2 (6 bases). V shed 4 bases and J shed 3 bases, with 14 bases lying between them. The germline V gene encodes CDR1 SGDLS and CDR2 YYNGEE. This CDR3 region has 15 residues. DNA for the CDR3: TGTGCCAGCAGCTCCCCCGGGACTCACTACAATGAGCAGTTCTTC. As protein: CASSSPGTHYNEQFF.

This clonotype was found many times. V gene TRBV10-1 combines with J gene TRBJ2-2; D gene unclear. This CDR3 spans 13 amino acids. From germline, CDR1 is WNHNN and CDR2 SYGVQD (reference sequence). Trimming shortened V by 6 bases and J by 7 bases, and 12 bases separated the two germline ends. The CDR3 region is CASSNGTGGELFF. In nucleotides, the CDR3 is TGCGCCAGCAGCAACGGAACGGGCGGGGAGCTGTTTTTT.